This TCR beta chain was recovered during a study of PD-1 blockade in classical Hodgkin lymphoma. Study results and limitations: Any patient who commenced nivolumab under 1 year after ASCT was excluded. Newly diagnosed and completely responding patients shared comparable baseline diversity. CD4+ but not CD8+ TCR diversity rose significantly by C4D1.

Time point: cycle 4 day 1 (C4D1), after 6 weeks of nivolumab. Patients all relapsed after autologous stem cell transplantation, and there was variation in brentuximab vedotin exposure. The germline V and J ends were trimmed by 0 bases and 3 bases, with 7 bases remaining between them. CDR1 is SGHRS, CDR2 YFSETQ, per germline. The CDR3 contains 14 residues. Profiled with immunoSEQ multiplex PCR; TCRdb holds only in-frame clones, not every one. The data hold 64,000 or so clones, with about 90% observed a single time. As for this clone: Antigen: not known.

The TCR comes from a human donor with classical Hodgkin lymphoma. The chain employs TRBV5-1 and TRBJ2-1, with D tentatively TRBD1 (5 bases). The specimen was peripheral blood mononuclear cells (PBMCs), collected before the fourth cycle of nivolumab. Here the CDR3 reads CASSLGQGYNEQFF. In DNA, the CDR3 is TGCGCCAGCAGCTTGGGGCAGGGCTACAATGAGCAGTTCTTC.